Only a few counts were recorded for the clone carrying this TCR beta chain. Antigen specificity is unknown. The sample originates from a study of metastatic and nonmetastatic thyroid tumors. Study outcomes and limitations: According to reports, the diversity of TCR beta was significantly higher in malignant thyroid tumors than in benign nodules, and this held in both blood and tumor samples.

Germline CDR1 reads MNHNS; CDR2 reads SASEGT. The CDR3 is 14 residues long. V lost 11 bases to trimming and J lost 4 bases, with 18 bases between them. No treatment had been given to any patient before thyroid surgery. Original handling: Differences in CDR3 between clinicopathological groups were drawn on to build a classifier intended to discriminate distant-metastatic papillary thyroid cancer patients. TCRdb called clones again from the PCR reads with MiXCR. The V and J calls and clone size come from TCRdb's table, not from the authors' own analysis. This table holds around 19,000 clones, less than 35% found once.

The receptor was derived from a female donor with papillary thyroid cancer or a benign thyroid nodule (not recorded which). Some clones in this sample may be carry-over from other donors' samples. The chain is built from TRBV6-1 and TRBJ1-3, with TRBD1 as a possible D gene (5 bases). The sequenced material came from blood. The chain's CDR3 is CAGGPWQGGNTIYF. For the CDR3, the DNA is TGTGCCGGGGGTCCGTGGCAGGGCGGAAACACCATATATTTT.